This T cell receptor (beta chain) was retrieved from a study of PD-L1 blockade in urothelial cancer. For the study at large: Atezolizumab at 1,200 mg intravenously every 3 weeks was started by patients in 2014. Blood was tested 3 weeks (second dose) and 6 weeks into treatment.

CDR1 is SGHTA, CDR2 FQGNSA, per germline. The V and J ends lost 5 bases and 8 bases, in that order; junction bases with no gene match: 9. The CDR3 loop spans 14 amino acids. Profiled with immunoSEQ multiplex PCR; TCRdb holds only in-frame clones, not every one. The repertoire has 70,000 or so clones, 85% to 90% of them found once; the top ten carry approximately 3.5%. Patients were diagnosed with urothelial carcinoma, either locally advanced or metastatic. Peripheral blood mononuclear cells were collected from every patient before and during treatment, yielding between 1 and 8 samples per patient. This sequence joins TRBV7-2 and TRBJ2-1, with 7 bases that match TRBD2. This TCR came from a man aged 55 to 70 with urothelial cancer. The sample here was PBMCs, taken around atezolizumab (anti-PD-L1) treatment. The CDR3 region has the DNA TGTGCCAGCAGCCGGTCCGCGGGAGCCGATGAGCAGTTCTTC. Translated: CASSRSAGADEQFF.